This TCR beta chain was identified during a study of shared clonotypes between healthy human individuals (dated by TCRdb to about 2020). Regarding the study in general: The cohort comprised a couple of women and three men aged 18 to 49 years. Per donor, three plates each were used for CD4 naive and CD4 memory, two for CD8 naive, and one for CD8 memory. To estimate repertoire size and how much clonotype sharing occurs between individuals, the study deeply sequenced the blood TCR repertoires of a handful of healthy adults. Different laboratories and diverse techniques were used to prepare libraries and sequence TCR repertoires, to increase sequencing depth and limit assay-specific biases. Each donor's leukapheresis produced roughly between roughly 0.85 and 10 billion PBMCs.

As for this clone: The specificity of this receptor is unknown. Qualities for individual bases were not recorded, and no much larger clone is one base off.

Overall study outcomes, separate from this receptor: Clonotypes shared by all four sorted-subset donors showed higher generation probabilities than non-shared clonotypes. Naive subsets generally had larger estimated clonotype richness than memory subsets did. The genetic and exposure-history diversity represented was limited by the small number of donors. When several donors were compared, the shared fraction of clonotypes was roughly 4.8% for naive CD4, over 3% for naive CD8, roughly 2.5% for memory CD4, and 0.4% for memory CD8. Based on pairwise subsampling, the degree of clonotype sharing among donors was expected to be affected by sequencing depth. Sampling was restricted to blood, and TCR repertoires in tissue are likely to differ from TCR repertoires in blood. Incomplete sequencing was indicated by rarefaction of sorted-subset datasets, despite the large sequencing depth.

The CDR3 has 14 amino acids, counting the end cysteine and phenylalanine. The CDR3 DNA has 42 bases and is translated from base 1. CDR1 and CDR2, looked up from the germline V gene, are SGHTS and YDEGEE. V and J lose 0 bases and 4 bases, and a span of 8 bases separates them. CD8 naive samples consisted of CD45RO-negative cells that were positively selected for CCR7, yielding a CD45RA+CCR7+ population without TemRA cells. Healthy HIV-negative adults with no recently reported acute infections or vaccinations were included as donors. Only Caucasian adults living in Nashville, Tennessee, USA were represented among the donors. Blood was obtained by leukapheresis, after which PBMCs were separated by Ficoll-Histopaque density gradient centrifugation and cryopreserved in liquid nitrogen vapor phase. Analytical flow cytometry was used to check the purity and quantity of every magnetically sorted T cell population. From each sorted fraction, genomic DNA was isolated and quantified by UV absorbance on a Nanodrop 2000c.

Using the deep immunoSEQ assay, multiplex PCR amplified TCR CDR3 regions from genomic DNA. Extracted genomic DNA from each cell subset was spread evenly across all wells of several immunoSEQ 96-well plates, with each plate serving as a replicate. For sorted subsets, around 0.2 ug genomic DNA, equal to about 30,000 T cell genomes, was loaded into each replicate PCR. Purified libraries were measured with a Qubit 3.0 fluorometer, size-checked on a Bioanalyzer 2100, and measured again with the KAPA Library Quantification kit. Every immunoSEQ 96-well plate was sequenced on a separate single-read 150-cycle Illumina NextSeq 550 flow cell. The study's own analysis went as follows. Because only junctional sequences without quality scores were contained in the immunoSEQ output, filtering matching that applied to full-length reads could not be performed. Sequences were annotated with PyIR, a Python wrapper for IgBLAST v1.9, using IMGT germline references to assign V/J genes and CDR3. Reads with weak V/J assignments (E-value above 1e-6), missing CDR3, stop codons, out-of-frame junctions, or ambiguous translated residues were removed. A V3J clonotype was defined by an identical inferred V gene, J gene, and CDR3 amino acid sequence. To compute the percentage overlap between repertoires, the number of shared unique clonotypes was divided by the size of the smaller repertoire. RTK rarefaction, the Chao1 estimator, and Recon v2.1 estimates of unobserved clonotypes were used to assess repertoire richness. OLGA was used to compute generation probabilities for all TCRbeta clonotypes that the gDNA method yielded from a handful of donors. TCRdb mirrors the immuneACCESS table, restricted to in-frame sequences. Some clones are absent from its copies; in checked studies, under half trace to an unresolved V gene, and the reason for the others is unknown. V and J calls and clone size are given by that table; D and trimming were obtained from the DNA. For this sample there are just over 2,000,000 clones; about 95% appear just once. Of the sample, 0.85% to 1.3% is held by the ten largest clones.

The specimen was naive CD8+ T cells sorted from blood. The cell subset or site label of this sample denotes: CD45RA+CCR7+. The chain couples TRBV5-8 to TRBJ2-4, with no D gene named confidently. This sequence originates from a man younger than 35 in good health. The nucleotides read TGTGCCAGCAGCTTGGAATTGGAGAAAAACATTCAGTACTTC. The resulting protein is CASSLELEKNIQYF.